The 32 T cell receptor beta chains presented below share a single source sample, sequenced in a study of T cell responses to AZD1222 COVID-19 vaccine (dated by TCRdb to the early 2020s). Libraries were built with the immunoSEQ multiplex PCR assay. The table was pulled from immuneACCESS by TCRdb, which kept in-frame rearrangements only. Such tables lose some clones; where checked, under half of the loss comes from unresolved V genes, and the rest has no known cause. This sample has more than 100,000 clones in its table, and approximately 89% of those were observed once. The ten largest clones capture over 4.5% of the sample. This specimen's time point label, per the study, means: baseline before first vaccination. Sequencing used peripheral blood, obtained on day 0 of AZD1222 vaccination. These receptors all come from an adult in good health.

The rearrangement links TRBV6-6 to TRBJ2-7, with D perhaps matching TRBD1 (5 bases). The ends were cut back, 6 bases at V and 7 bases at J, with 19 bases in the middle. In germline, CDR1 is MNHNY, CDR2 SVGAGI (reference sequence). This CDR3 has 14 residues. This CDR3 is CASSRATANGEQYF. CDR3 sequence (DNA): TGTGCCAGCAGCAGGGCAACCGCCAACGGGGAGCAGTACTTC.

This sequence joins TRBV6-1 and TRBJ1-4; 7 bases map to TRBD1. CDR1 and CDR2 from the germline V gene are MNHNS and SASEGT. The CDR3 has 16 residues. Trimming at V came to 3 bases and at J to 0 bases, leaving 4 bases not matched to a gene. The CDR3 region is CASSDIQGATNEKLFF. The CDR3 region has the DNA TGTGCCAGCAGTGATATCCAGGGGGCAACTAATGAAAAACTGTTTTTT.

This chain uses TRBV28 with TRBJ1-4; D unresolved. CDR3 length: 15 amino acids. V was pared by 5 bases and J by 0 bases, with 10 bases between. Per the germline V gene, CDR1 is MDHEN and CDR2 is SYDVKM. The CDR3, as DNA: TGTGCCAGCAGTACGGGAGGGACAACTAATGAAAAACTGTTTTTT. Residues: CASSTGGTTNEKLFF.

This chain links TRBV11-2 with TRBJ1-1, with D hard to call. Germline lookup yields CDR1 SGHAT and CDR2 FQNNGV. This CDR3 region has 16 residues. Trimming removed 7 bases at V and 4 bases at J, with 22 bases between. The CDR3 DNA reads TGTGCCAGCACCTCAATGACCCGGCCCTGGGGCACTGAAGCTTTCTTT. It encodes CASTSMTRPWGTEAFF.

The chain combines TRBV5-6 with TRBJ2-7; D possibly corresponds to TRBD1 (5 bases). Trimming removed 0 bases at V and 3 bases at J, with 16 bases between. CDR3 size: 16 residues. Germline V gene lookup returns CDR1 SGHDT and CDR2 YYEEEE. As DNA, the CDR3 is TGTGCCAGCAGCTTGGTACGCCTAGGGGCTTTCTACGAGCAGTACTTC. This translates into CASSLVRLGAFYEQYF. Supplemented by reference TRBV5-6 and TRBJ2-7, the full variable domain reads DAGVTQSPTHLIKTRGQQVTLRCSPKSGHDTVSWYQQALGQGPQFIFQYYEEEERQRGNFPDRFSGHQFPNYSSELNVNALLLGDSALYLCASSLVRLGAFYEQYFGPGTRLTVT.

As to this clone: Within the sample, other DNA sequences also encode this same CDR3. This sequence joins TRBV29-1 and TRBJ1-2, with TRBD1 identical over 10 bases. The CDR3 has 12 amino acids. Germline CDR1 SQVTM, CDR2 ANQGSEA. V shed 2 bases, J shed 8 bases, and the junction held 2 bases outside the gene matches. The CDR3 coding sequence is TGCAGCGTTGAACGGGACAGGGGAGGCTACACCTTC. This sequence encodes CSVERDRGGYTF.

V usage is TRBV27 and J usage is TRBJ2-3; D unclear. V was clipped by 2 bases and J by 2 bases, with 8 bases between them. Germline values: CDR1 MNHEY, CDR2 SMNVEV (reference sequence). The CDR3 is 14 amino acids. CDR3 protein: CASSLTPNTDTQYF. CDR3 bases: TGTGCCAGCAGTTTAACCCCGAACACAGATACGCAGTATTTT.

This clone was detected only once. The chain is built from TRBV3-1 (or the pseudogene TRBV3-2) and TRBJ1-2; D gene uncertain. CDR1 is LGHDT, CDR2 YNNKEL, per germline (reference sequence). V was pared by 0 bases and J by 6 bases, with 8 bases between. This CDR3 comprises 13 residues. The CDR3 sequence is CASSQELGDGYTF. The CDR3, as DNA: TGTGCCAGCAGCCAAGAGCTCGGAGATGGCTACACCTTC.

This chain joins TRBV29-1 and TRBJ1-1; D gene unclear. Germline CDR1 reads SQVTM; CDR2 reads ANQGSEA. The CDR3 contains 13 residues. Trimming cost V 2 bases and J 2 bases, with 9 bases left between them. The CDR3 DNA follows: TGCAGCGTTGAACGGCAGATCAACACTGAAGCTTTCTTT. Its translation is CSVERQINTEAFF.

The rearrangement links TRBV9 to TRBJ2-7; TRBD1 agrees at 10 bases. CDR3 length: 14 residues. Trimming took 2 bases from V and 6 from J; bases not matched to a gene: 5. The germline V gene has CDR1 SGDLS and CDR2 YYNGEE. Here the CDR3 reads CASSVFGTGVEQYF. CDR3 coding DNA: TGTGCCAGCAGCGTCTTCGGGACAGGGGTCGAGCAGTACTTC.

J is TRBJ2-7 and V is TRBV27, with unresolved D. The CDR3 is 13 amino acids. Germline V gives CDR1 MNHEY, CDR2 SMNVEV (reference sequence). The V end was cut by 8 bases, the J end by 0 bases, with 11 bases between. The CDR3, as DNA: TGTGCCAGCGGACGGACGGACTCCTACGAGCAGTACTTC. The encoded protein is CASGRTDSYEQYF.

The V gene is TRBV5-1, the J gene TRBJ1-2; D is ambiguous. CDR1 is SGHRS and CDR2 is YFSETQ in the germline V gene. Trimming left V 4 bases short and J 5 bases short, with 9 bases between. The CDR3 totals 12 residues. CDR3 sequence reads: CASSMTSYGYTF. CDR3 DNA sequence: TGCGCCAGCAGCATGACATCATATGGCTACACCTTC.

V gene TRBV11-1 combines with J gene TRBJ1-1; D is ambiguous. Germline CDR1 reads SGHAT; CDR2 reads FQDESV (reference sequence). The CDR3 is made up of 14 amino acids. The ends were cut back, 3 bases at V and 0 bases at J, with 8 bases in the middle. CDR3 coding DNA: TGTGCCAGCAGCTTCAGGCGGTTGAACACTGAAGCTTTCTTT. It yields the protein CASSFRRLNTEAFF.

The V gene is TRBV11-2, the J gene TRBJ2-7; no clear D gene. This CDR3 region has 13 residues. Trimming shortened V by 0 bases and J by 3 bases, and 6 bases separated the two germline ends. The germline V gene has CDR1 SGHAT and CDR2 FQNNGV. The DNA of the CDR3 is TGTGCCAGCAGCTTAGATGGCAGCTACGAGCAGTACTTC. Encoded protein: CASSLDGSYEQYF.

The chain joins TRBV11-2 to TRBJ1-6, with D perhaps TRBD1 (6 bases). Trimming stripped 2 bases from V and 6 bases from J, with 11 bases between. Germline CDR1 and CDR2: SGHAT and FQNNGV. The CDR3 sequence is 15 residues long. CDR3 sequence: CASSLNVGGNSPLHF. The CDR3 nucleotides are TGTGCCAGCAGCTTAAACGTAGGGGGTAATTCACCCCTCCACTTT. Full variable domain (outside the CDR3, taken from reference TRBV11-2 and TRBJ1-6): EAGVAQSPRYKIIEKRQSVAFWCNPISGHATLYWYQQILGQGPKLLIQFQNNGVVDDSQLPKDRFSAERLKGVDSTLKIQPAKLEDSAVYLCASSLNVGGNSPLHFGNGTRLTVT.

CDR3 amino acids: CASSLWGSTDTQYF. For the CDR3, the DNA is TGTGCCAGCAGCTTGTGGGGGAGCACAGATACGCAGTATTTT. The V and J genes are TRBV5-4 and TRBJ2-3; D is possibly TRBD1 or TRBD2 (5 bases each). V lost 1 base and J 0 bases, leaving 6 bases between the germline ends. The germline gives CDR1 SGHNT, CDR2 YYREEE (reference sequence). CDR3 length: 14 residues.

The CDR3 is CASSLGTAGNTIYF. The CDR3 DNA follows: TGTGCCAGCAGCTTAGGAACAGCTGGAAACACCATATATTTT. The V call is TRBV7-2, the J call TRBJ1-3, with D unclear. The CDR3 runs 14 residues. The V and J ends lost 1 base and 2 bases respectively, with 6 bases between them. Germline V gives CDR1 SGHTA, CDR2 FQGNSA.

This chain connects TRBV10-1 to TRBJ1-1; D may be TRBD1 (5 bases). The CDR3 runs to 13 residues. Germline V CDR1 and CDR2: WNHNN, SYGVQD (reference sequence). V dropped 5 bases and J dropped 5 bases, with 12 bases sitting between them. The CDR3 sequence is CASSRRGDTEAFF. CDR3 nucleotide sequence: TGCGCCAGCAGTAGAAGGGGTGATACTGAAGCTTTCTTT.

This rearrangement joins TRBV9 to TRBJ1-6; no firm D call. Looked up from germline, CDR1 is SGDLS and CDR2 is YYNGEE. Trimming removed 0 bases from V and 1 base from J, with 14 bases in between. This CDR3 is 18 amino acids long. The CDR3 region is CASSVATGRRSYNSPLHF. CDR3 DNA: TGTGCCAGCAGCGTAGCTACCGGCAGACGATCCTATAATTCACCCCTCCACTTT.

The V gene is TRBV18, the J gene TRBJ2-7; 8 bases fit TRBD1. CDR3 length equals 16 residues. CDR1 KGHSH and CDR2 LQKENI come from the germline V gene. V was clipped by 5 bases and J by 7 bases; unmatched bases: 16. For the CDR3, the DNA is TGTGCCAGCTCAACCCGTAGAGACGAAGGACAGGGAGAGCAGTACTTC. Encoded protein: CASSTRRDEGQGEQYF.

The gene calls are TRBV11-2 and TRBJ1-2; TRBD1 might be the D (6 bases). This CDR3 spans 16 amino acids. In germline, CDR1 is SGHAT, CDR2 FQNNGV. V was cut by 4 bases and J by 7 bases, with 22 bases left in between. The DNA of the CDR3 is TGTGCCAGCAGCTACCCGGGGGCTGGGAAGTTGGCTGGCTACACCTTC. This translates into CASSYPGAGKLAGYTF. The full variable domain, completed using reference TRBV11-2 and TRBJ1-2, is EAGVAQSPRYKIIEKRQSVAFWCNPISGHATLYWYQQILGQGPKLLIQFQNNGVVDDSQLPKDRFSAERLKGVDSTLKIQPAKLEDSAVYLCASSYPGAGKLAGYTFGSGTRLTVV.

J is TRBJ2-1 and V is TRBV27; D gene unclear. CDR1 MNHEY and CDR2 SMNVEV come from the germline V gene (reference sequence). V lost 5 bases and J lost 6, with 23 bases in between. This CDR3 is built from 17 residues. CDR3 sequence (DNA): TGTGCCAGCAGTCCGAGCGAGTGGACGAGAAACCTCAATGAGCAGTTCTTC. It encodes CASSPSEWTRNLNEQFF.

This clone showed up just once. The CDR3, as DNA: TGTGCCATCAGTGGAGACTCATCGAACACCGGGGAGCTGTTTTTT. It yields the protein CAISGDSSNTGELFF. The rearrangement links TRBV10-3 to TRBJ2-2; D call uncertain. This CDR3 spans 15 amino acids. In germline, CDR1 is ENHRY, CDR2 SYGVKD. V was shortened by 4 bases and J by 0 bases, with 9 bases between the two germline ends.

The chain has TRBV4-1 and TRBJ1-6; 8 positions agree with TRBD1. The CDR3 loop spans 18 amino acids. CDR1 and CDR2 (germline): MGHRA, YSYEKL. The ends lost 0 bases at V and 4 bases at J; junction bases unmatched: 8. The CDR3 DNA reads as TGCGCCAGCAGCCAAGAGTCAGGGGGCTCCTCATATAATTCACCCCTCCACTTT. This encodes CASSQESGGSSYNSPLHF.

The J gene is TRBJ1-1, the V gene TRBV10-1; D gene uncertain. This CDR3 comprises 12 residues. Trimming took off 4 bases at V and 7 bases at J, with 10 bases between the two ends. The germline CDR1 and CDR2 sequences are WNHNN and SYGVQD (reference sequence). The CDR3 nucleotides are TGCGCCAGCAGTGGCGGTTTCGGTGAAGCTTTCTTT. The encoded protein is CASSGGFGEAFF.

The chain recombines TRBV10-3 with TRBJ1-5; tentative D call: TRBD1 (6 bases). V gave up 6 bases and J gave up 3 bases, with 9 bases separating them. Germline V gene data show CDR1 as ENHRY and CDR2 as SYGVKD. This CDR3 has 13 amino acids. CDR3 sequence (DNA): TGTGCCATCAGACAGGGCCCCAATCAGCCCCAGCATTTT. Protein sequence: CAIRQGPNQPQHF.

The table lists this clone with a few counts. This chain joins TRBV7-2 and TRBJ1-6, with D maybe TRBD1 (6 bases). Germline V lookup: CDR1 SGHTA, CDR2 FQGNSA. V lost 3 bases and J 9 bases, leaving 15 bases between the germline ends. The CDR3 is 15 amino acids. The CDR3 loop is CASSFGGALSSPLHF. The DNA of the CDR3 is TGTGCCAGCAGCTTTGGGGGGGCGTTGAGTTCACCCCTCCACTTT.

The gene calls are TRBV19 and TRBJ1-1; D may be TRBD1 (6 bases). Germline V lookup: CDR1 LNHDA, CDR2 SQIVND (reference sequence). The CDR3 length is 15 residues. The V gene lost 7 bases and the J gene lost 1 base, with 16 bases spanning the gap. The CDR3 reads CASNPDRSENTEAFF. In DNA, the CDR3 is TGTGCCAGTAATCCCGACAGGTCGGAGAACACTGAAGCTTTCTTT.

This chain joins TRBV27 and TRBJ1-1; D is uncertain. The germline gives CDR1 MNHEY, CDR2 SMNVEV (reference sequence). V dropped 5 bases and J dropped 4 bases, with 14 bases sitting between them. The CDR3 covers 14 residues. In DNA, the CDR3 is TGTGCCAGCAGTCTAGACCCCTTCCCCACTGAAGCTTTCTTT. It translates to CASSLDPFPTEAFF.

The gene calls are TRBV12-3 or TRBV12-4 and TRBJ1-1; the match to TRBD1 covers 7 bases. The CDR3 loop spans 12 amino acids. The J segment lost 4 bases and the V segment lost 7 bases, leaving 3 bases of the junction unmatched. CDR3 DNA sequence: TGTGCCAGCAAGACAGGGATCACTGAAGCTTTCTTT. Its protein is CASKTGITEAFF.

The genes are TRBV6-5 and TRBJ1-3; D ambiguous. The CDR3 is 13 residues long. With 0 bases removed from V and 0 bases from J, the gap between germline ends came to 0 bases. The germline gives CDR1 MNHEY, CDR2 SVGAGI. The CDR3 region has the DNA TGTGCCAGCAGTTACTCCTCTGGAAACACCATATATTTT. Its protein product is CASSYSSGNTIYF.

This clone has only one observation. The chain has TRBV5-8 and TRBJ1-5; D not resolved. The CDR3 is 14 amino acids. Per the germline V gene, CDR1 is SGHTS and CDR2 is YDEGEE. The V gene lost 1 base and the J gene lost 6 bases, with 11 bases spanning the gap. The CDR3 sequence is CASSLSRLGQPQHF. The CDR3 coding sequence is TGTGCCAGCAGCTTGAGCAGGCTGGGTCAGCCCCAGCATTTT.